The next 21 T cell receptor beta chains were all read from a single sample in a study of response to subunit inactivated influenza vaccine. In TCRdb, the RT-PCR reads were re-called with MiXCR into one record per CDR3 protein. The profile shows about 700,000 distinct CDR3 sequences, roughly 14% of them singletons. This specimen consisted of PBMCs from blood, obtained about 11 days after vaccination. The receptors stem from a man aged 45-65 years who received an inactivated influenza vaccine.

Comments on this clonotype: Because it lacks the conserved phenylalanine or tryptophan at the end, this CDR3 is likely a read error. The J gene is TRBJ1-2, the V gene TRBV4-3; TRBD1 might be the D (6 bases). The CDR3 runs 17 residues. Deletions cut 7 bases from V and 0 bases from J, with 21 bases between. In germline, CDR1 is LGHNA, CDR2 YSLEER. CDR3 loop: CASIQGTARPTNYGYTI. The CDR3 DNA reads TGCGCCAGCATACAGGGAACCGCGCGGCCTACTAACTATGGCTACACCATC.

The chain uses TRBV7-2 and TRBJ2-3; tentatively, D is TRBD1 or TRBD2 (6 bases each). The CDR3 runs 15 residues. V lost 5 bases and J 0 bases, leaving 12 bases between the germline ends. Germline CDR1 SGHTA, CDR2 FQGNSA. CDR3 nucleotide sequence: TGTGCCAGCAGCACACGGGGGCATAGCACAGATACGCAGTATTTT. The encoded protein is CASSTRGHSTDTQYF.

The CDR3 protein is CSAPPSWENNEQFF. CDR3 DNA: TGCAGTGCTCCTCCAAGTTGGGAGAACAATGAGCAGTTCTTC. V is TRBV20-1 and J is TRBJ2-1; D might be TRBD2 (5 bases). The CDR3 sequence is 14 residues long. Germline CDR1 is DFQATT and CDR2 is SNEGSKA (reference sequence). Trimming cost V 5 bases and J 5 bases, with 16 bases left between them.

There are a few counts of this clonotype. The CDR3 DNA reads TGCGCCAGCAGCTTGGCCCCGGGTAGGAACACTGAAGCTTTCTTT. Amino acid sequence: CASSLAPGRNTEAFF. The V gene is TRBV5-1, the J gene TRBJ1-1; D is ambiguous. The CDR3 contains 15 residues. The germline CDR1 and CDR2 sequences are SGHRS and YFSETQ. Trimming cost V 0 bases and J 1 base, with 10 bases left between them.

The sample holds a few counts of this clonotype. J is TRBJ2-1 and V is TRBV7-6; possible D gene TRBD2, 6 bases. The germline V gene encodes CDR1 SGHVS and CDR2 FNYEAQ. The CDR3 covers 15 residues. V was clipped by 1 base and J by 7 bases, with 14 bases between them. DNA of the CDR3: TGTGCCAGCAGCTTAGGTAGCGGCCCCTGGAATGAGCAGTTCTTC. This gives the protein CASSLGSGPWNEQFF.

The chain uses TRBV20-1 and TRBJ2-2; D is unclear. The CDR3 has 14 residues. In germline, CDR1 is DFQATT, CDR2 SNEGSKA (reference sequence). The germline V and J ends were trimmed by 5 bases and 2 bases, with 12 bases remaining between them. DNA of the CDR3: TGCAGTGCTTATATTTCAGGAAACACCGGGGAGCTGTTTTTT. Its protein is CSAYISGNTGELFF.

The rearrangement links TRBV7-2 to TRBJ1-2; perhaps TRBD1 as D (5 bases). Trimming stripped 5 bases from V and 3 bases from J, with 7 bases between. Germline loops: CDR1 SGHTA, CDR2 FQGNSA. The CDR3 runs 12 residues. CDR3 bases: TGTGCCAGCAGCGGACAATACTATGGCTACACCTTC. Translated: CASSGQYYGYTF.

The genes are TRBV11-2 and TRBJ2-1, with unresolved D. The CDR3 consists of 12 residues. With 0 bases removed from V and 12 bases from J, the gap between germline ends came to 9 bases. CDR1 and CDR2 (germline): SGHAT, FQNNGV. CDR3 amino acids: CASSLDPSAQFF. Written as DNA, the CDR3 is TGTGCCAGCAGCTTAGATCCGTCTGCGCAGTTCTTC.

This chain connects TRBV7-2 to TRBJ2-1, with 8 bases that match TRBD2. This CDR3 is 15 amino acids long. The ends lost 5 bases at V and 5 bases at J; junction bases unmatched: 8. Germline V lookup: CDR1 SGHTA, CDR2 FQGNSA. The CDR3 region is CASSSDGRANNEQFF. The CDR3 DNA reads TGTGCCAGCAGCAGTGACGGGAGGGCCAACAATGAGCAGTTCTTC. Using reference TRBV7-2 and TRBJ2-1 for the parts outside the CDR3, the full variable domain is GAGVSQSPSNKVTEKGKDVELRCDPISGHTALYWYRQSLGQGLEFLIYFQGNSAPDKSGLPSDRFSAERTGGSVSTLTIQRTQQEDSAVYLCASSSDGRANNEQFFGPGTRLTVL.

In its sample, this clonotype was seen a few times. The chain couples TRBV7-2 to TRBJ2-2, with 8 positions matching TRBD1. After removal of 2 bases from V and 7 bases from J, the junction contained 6 bases not matched to a gene. The germline V gene has CDR1 SGHTA and CDR2 FQGNSA. This CDR3 has 15 residues. Here the CDR3 reads CASSLTGGSGGELFF. The CDR3 nucleotides read TGTGCCAGCAGCTTAACAGGGGGATCGGGCGGGGAGCTGTTTTTT. Drawing the rest from reference TRBV7-2 and TRBJ2-2, the complete variable domain is GAGVSQSPSNKVTEKGKDVELRCDPISGHTALYWYRQSLGQGLEFLIYFQGNSAPDKSGLPSDRFSAERTGGSVSTLTIQRTQQEDSAVYLCASSLTGGSGGELFFGEGSRLTVL.

This clonotype was detected a few times. The chain carries TRBV20-1 and TRBJ2-1; 8 bases line up with TRBD2. Germline CDR1 reads DFQATT; CDR2 reads SNEGSKA (reference sequence). The CDR3 is 13 amino acids. The V segment lost 3 bases and the J segment 3 bases; nucleotides outside the gene matches: 1. CDR3 sequence reads: CSARLAGYNEQFF. CDR3 coding DNA: TGCAGTGCTAGGCTAGCGGGCTACAATGAGCAGTTCTTC.

CDR3 nucleotides: TGCGCCAGCAGCCCGAATCCTCGGGGGGCGAGTTACGAGCAGTACTTC. Amino acids: CASSPNPRGASYEQYF. The chain combines TRBV4-3 with TRBJ2-7, with a weak D call TRBD2 (7 bases). Germline CDR1 and CDR2: LGHNA and YSLEER. The CDR3 is 16 amino acids. V was clipped by 4 bases and J by 4 bases, with 20 bases between them.

The sample holds a few counts of this clonotype. The chain uses TRBV25-1 and TRBJ2-3; D may be TRBD2 (6 bases). The germline V and J ends were trimmed by 8 bases and 3 bases, with 30 bases remaining between them. The germline gives CDR1 MGHDK, CDR2 SYGVNS. The length of the CDR3 is 19 residues. This chain's CDR3 is CASSGSGYGTSLRTDTQYF. CDR3 DNA: TGTGCCAGCTCGGGGAGCGGATACGGGACTTCCCTTAGGACAGATACGCAGTATTTT.

The chain has TRBV11-2 and TRBJ2-4; 12 bases are a match to TRBD1. The CDR3 runs to 20 residues. The V segment lost 1 base and the J segment 3 bases; nucleotides outside the gene matches: 13. Germline CDR1 SGHAT, CDR2 FQNNGV. DNA of the CDR3: TGTGCCAGCAGCTTAGTTAGGGACAGGGGGCGAATGAGGGGCAAAAACATTCAGTACTTC. It yields the protein CASSLVRDRGRMRGKNIQYF.

This chain joins TRBV5-1 and TRBJ2-1, with D maybe TRBD2 (7 bases). CDR1 and CDR2 from the germline V gene are SGHRS and YFSETQ. The CDR3 has 16 residues. Trimming left V 0 bases short and J 3 bases short, with 13 bases between. CDR3 loop: CASSLGPGGDYNEQFF. DNA for the CDR3: TGCGCCAGCAGCTTGGGACCGGGGGGCGACTACAATGAGCAGTTCTTC.

The V call is TRBV7-9, the J call TRBJ2-1; no clear D gene. Germline V gives CDR1 SEHNR, CDR2 FQNEAQ (reference sequence). The CDR3 length is 15 residues. V lost 1 base and J 4 bases, leaving 11 bases between the germline ends. DNA of the CDR3: TGTGCCAGCAGCTTAGGCAGGCATACGTACAATGAGCAGTTCTTC. Residues: CASSLGRHTYNEQFF.

The genes are TRBV5-1 and TRBJ2-3, with 14 bases lining up with TRBD2. V was pared by 4 bases and J by 2 bases, with 6 bases of the junction left unmatched. The CDR3 totals 17 residues. Germline CDR1 reads SGHRS; CDR2 reads YFSETQ. Written as DNA, the CDR3 is TGCGCCAGCAGCATCGGGACTAGCGGGGGAATCACAGATACGCAGTATTTT. Translated: CASSIGTSGGITDTQYF.

This clonotype has a count of ten or more. The rearrangement links TRBV5-1 to TRBJ2-2; D uncertain. Germline V gives CDR1 SGHRS, CDR2 YFSETQ. The V and J ends lost 0 bases and 0 bases respectively, with 3 bases between them. The CDR3 loop spans 14 amino acids. CDR3 in DNA: TGCGCCAGCAGCTTGGTGGCGAACACCGGGGAGCTGTTTTTT. Protein sequence: CASSLVANTGELFF. Full variable domain (missing parts from reference TRBV5-1 and TRBJ2-2): KAGVTQTPRYLIKTRGQQVTLSCSPISGHRSVSWYQQTPGQGLQFLFEYFSETQRNKGNFPGRFSGRQFSNSRSEMNVSTLELGDSALYLCASSLVANTGELFFGEGSRLTVL.

Of note for this clonotype: This may stem from a read error, because a much larger clone lies one nucleotide away. The chain uses TRBV20-1 and TRBJ1-5, with no clear D. CDR3 length equals 15 residues. Per the germline V gene, CDR1 is DFQATT and CDR2 is SNEGSKA (reference sequence). The germline V and J ends were trimmed by 2 bases and 7 bases, with 18 bases remaining between them. CDR3 nucleotides: TGCAGTGCTAGAACAGTCGGAGATCCCAAACAGCCCCAGCATTTT. Residues: CSARTVGDPKQPQHF.

As to this clonotype: This may be a read error, as it is one base from a much larger clone. The V gene is TRBV4-2, the J gene TRBJ2-1, with 9 bases matching TRBD2. The CDR3 length is 15 residues. Germline V gene sequence: CDR1 LGHNA, CDR2 YNFKEQ. Here the CDR3 reads CASSQDLQNPGLANF. The CDR3 DNA is TGTGCCAGCAGCCAAGATCTCCAGAATCCGGGACTAGCAAACTTC.

The chain recombines TRBV5-1 with TRBJ2-2; TRBD1 matches 9 bases. With 4 bases clipped from V and 6 bases from J, the junction kept 7 bases outside the gene matches. The germline CDR1 and CDR2 sequences are SGHRS and YFSETQ. CDR3 length equals 15 residues. The CDR3 loop is CASSPGQGDPGELFF. The CDR3 region has the DNA TGCGCCAGCAGCCCGGGACAGGGAGACCCCGGGGAGCTGTTTTTT.